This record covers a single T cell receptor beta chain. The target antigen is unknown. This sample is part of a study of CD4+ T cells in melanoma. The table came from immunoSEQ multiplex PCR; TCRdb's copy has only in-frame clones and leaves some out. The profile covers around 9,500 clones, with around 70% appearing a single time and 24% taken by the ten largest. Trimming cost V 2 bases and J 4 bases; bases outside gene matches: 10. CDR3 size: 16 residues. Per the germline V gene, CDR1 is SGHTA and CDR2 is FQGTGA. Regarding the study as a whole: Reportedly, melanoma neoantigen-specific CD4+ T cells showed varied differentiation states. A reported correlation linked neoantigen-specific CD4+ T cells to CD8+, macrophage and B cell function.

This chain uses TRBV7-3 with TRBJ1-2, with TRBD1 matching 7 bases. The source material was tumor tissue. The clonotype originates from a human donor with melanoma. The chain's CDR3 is CASSLRPRGLVYGYTF. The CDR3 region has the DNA TGTGCCAGCAGCTTACGACCGAGGGGGCTGGTCTATGGCTACACCTTC.